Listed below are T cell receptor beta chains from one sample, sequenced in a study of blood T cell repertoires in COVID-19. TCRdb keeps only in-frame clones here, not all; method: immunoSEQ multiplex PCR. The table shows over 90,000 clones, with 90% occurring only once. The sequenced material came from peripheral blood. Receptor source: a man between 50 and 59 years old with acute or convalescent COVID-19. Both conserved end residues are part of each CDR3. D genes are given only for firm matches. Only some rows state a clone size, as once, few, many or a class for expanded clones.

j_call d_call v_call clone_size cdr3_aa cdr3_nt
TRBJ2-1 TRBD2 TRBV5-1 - CASSFGGASGNPYNEQFF TGCGCCAGCAGCTTCGGGGGGGCTAGCGGGAACCCTTACAATGAGCAGTTCTTC
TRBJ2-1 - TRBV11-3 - CASSLEGRFNEQFF TGTGCCAGCAGCTTAGAGGGCAGGTTCAATGAGCAGTTCTTC
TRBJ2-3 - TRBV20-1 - CSAEFTDTQYF TGCAGTGCTGAGTTCACAGATACGCAGTATTTT
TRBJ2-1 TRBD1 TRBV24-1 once CATSDPGTGVNNEQFF TGTGCCACCAGTGACCCCGGGACAGGGGTCAACAATGAGCAGTTCTTC
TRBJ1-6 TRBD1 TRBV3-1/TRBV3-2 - CASSPGTGGAYPPLHF TGTGCCAGCAGCCCCGGGACAGGGGGCGCGTACCCCCCCCTCCACTTT
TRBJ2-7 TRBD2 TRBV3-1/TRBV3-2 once CASSQGLAVTYEQYF TGTGCCAGCAGCCAAGGACTAGCGGTCACCTACGAGCAGTACTTC
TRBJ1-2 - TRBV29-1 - CSAWGGQGYTF TGCAGCGCCTGGGGGGGGCAGGGCTACACCTTC
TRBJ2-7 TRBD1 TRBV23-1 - CAIFRDRASYEQYF TGCGCCATATTCCGGGACAGGGCCTCCTACGAGCAGTACTTC
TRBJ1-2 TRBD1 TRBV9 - CASSVGQGDYGYTF TGTGCCAGCAGCGTAGGACAGGGGGACTATGGCTACACCTTC
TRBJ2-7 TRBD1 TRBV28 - CASSGPGQGMKQYF TGTGCCAGCAGTGGACCGGGACAGGGAATGAAGCAGTACTTC
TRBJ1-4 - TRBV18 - CASSPPGGTNEKLFF TGTGCCAGCTCACCCCCCGGGGGTACTAATGAAAAACTGTTTTTT
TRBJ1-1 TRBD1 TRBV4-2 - CASSPFGQGLNTEAFF TGTGCCAGCAGCCCTTTTGGACAGGGCCTGAACACTGAAGCTTTCTTT
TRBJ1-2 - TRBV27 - CASREGGYGYTF TGTGCCAGCAGGGAGGGGGGGTATGGCTACACCTTC
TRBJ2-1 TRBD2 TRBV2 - CASSEGLAGGNEQFF TGTGCCAGCAGTGAGGGACTAGCGGGGGGGAATGAGCAGTTCTTC
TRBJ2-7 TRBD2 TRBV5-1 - CASSHFLTSGSDEQYF TGCGCCAGCAGCCACTTCCTGACTAGCGGGAGTGATGAGCAGTACTTC
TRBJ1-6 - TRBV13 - CASSPGSPLHF TGTGCCAGCTCTCCGGGATCACCCCTCCACTTT
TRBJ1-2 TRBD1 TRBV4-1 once CASSQADRNYGYTF TGCGCCAGCAGCCAAGCGGACAGGAACTATGGCTACACCTTC
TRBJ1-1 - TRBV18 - CASSPSRTEAFF TGTGCCAGCTCACCAAGCCGAACTGAAGCTTTCTTT
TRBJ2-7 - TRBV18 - CASSPQPRYGYEQYF TGTGCCAGCTCACCTCAACCTCGTTACGGTTACGAGCAGTACTTC
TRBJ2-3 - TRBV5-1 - CASSLDRSTDTQYF TGCGCCAGCAGCTTAGACAGAAGCACAGATACGCAGTATTTT
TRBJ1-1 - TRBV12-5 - CASGSAVNTEAFF TGTGCTAGTGGTTCTGCGGTGAACACTGAAGCTTTCTTT
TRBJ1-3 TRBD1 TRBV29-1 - CSVQRTGAGNTIYF TGCAGCGTCCAAAGGACAGGGGCTGGAAACACCATATATTTT
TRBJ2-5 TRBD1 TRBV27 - CASSPILTGGLSETQYF TGTGCCAGCAGTCCAATACTGACAGGGGGCCTGTCCGAGACCCAGTACTTC
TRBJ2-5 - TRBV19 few CASSHPGHQNRWTQYF TGTGCCAGTAGTCACCCGGGACACCAGAATAGATGGACCCAGTACTTC
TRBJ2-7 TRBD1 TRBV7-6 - CASSPPRQGYYEQYF TGTGCCAGCAGCCCCCCCAGACAGGGATACTACGAGCAGTACTTC
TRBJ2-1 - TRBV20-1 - CSAKTYNEQFF TGCAGTGCTAAGACTTACAATGAGCAGTTCTTC
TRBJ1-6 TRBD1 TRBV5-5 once CASSDPVQGARKPLHF TGTGCCAGCAGCGACCCGGTGCAGGGGGCGAGGAAACCCCTCCACTTT
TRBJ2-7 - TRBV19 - CASSINRRAYEQYF TGTGCCAGTAGTATAAACAGGAGAGCCTACGAGCAGTACTTC
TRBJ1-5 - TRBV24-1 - CARRQPLRPQHF TGTGCCCGGCGACAGCCCCTTCGGCCCCAGCATTTT
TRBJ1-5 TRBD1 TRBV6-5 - CASRPLTGASEPQHF TGTGCCAGCAGGCCCCTTACAGGGGCGAGTGAGCCCCAGCATTTT
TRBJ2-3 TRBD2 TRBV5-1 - CASSLAGGLAGGDTQYF TGCGCCAGCAGCTTGGCCGGCGGCCTAGCGGGGGGAGATACGCAGTATTTT
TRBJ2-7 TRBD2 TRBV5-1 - CASSWTSGFGRQEQYF TGCGCCAGCAGCTGGACTAGCGGGTTCGGCCGTCAGGAGCAGTACTTC
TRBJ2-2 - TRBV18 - CASSPPGQRTGELFF TGTGCCAGCTCACCTCCGGGACAACGGACCGGGGAGCTGTTTTTT
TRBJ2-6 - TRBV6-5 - CAGHRAGANVLTF TGTGCCGGCCACCGGGCTGGGGCCAACGTCCTGACTTTC
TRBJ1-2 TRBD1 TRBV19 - CASTPGDRGLNGYTF TGTGCCAGTACCCCTGGGGACAGGGGACTAAATGGCTACACCTTC
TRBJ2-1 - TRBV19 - CASTPDSLDYNEQFF TGTGCCAGTACCCCGGACAGTTTAGACTACAATGAGCAGTTCTTC
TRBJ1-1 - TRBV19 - CASSFNRDGNTEAFF TGTGCCAGTAGTTTCAACAGGGACGGGAACACTGAAGCTTTCTTT
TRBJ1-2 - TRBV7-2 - CASSLFAREIWYGYTF TGTGCCAGCAGCTTATTTGCGAGGGAGATTTGGTATGGCTACACCTTC
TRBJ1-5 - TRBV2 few CASSGGGSNQPQHF TGTGCCAGCAGTGGAGGTGGCTCTAATCAGCCCCAGCATTTT
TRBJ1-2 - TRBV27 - CASSPQGTYGYTF TGTGCCAGCAGTCCACAGGGTACCTATGGCTACACCTTC
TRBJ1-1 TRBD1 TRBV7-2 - CASSSHRDRAGNTEAFF TGTGCCAGCAGCTCGCACCGAGACAGGGCGGGTAACACTGAAGCTTTCTTT
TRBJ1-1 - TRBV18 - CASSPTEGRSTEAFF TGTGCCAGCTCACCAACGGAGGGTAGATCCACTGAAGCTTTCTTT
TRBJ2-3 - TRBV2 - CASSVGRTDTQYF TGTGCCAGCAGTGTCGGGAGAACAGATACGCAGTATTTT
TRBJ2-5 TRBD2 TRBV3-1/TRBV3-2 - CASSSRTLAGGETQYF TGTGCCAGCAGCTCCCGCACGCTAGCGGGAGGAGAGACCCAGTACTTC
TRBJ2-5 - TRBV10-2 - CASRGSGRGGETQYF TGCGCCAGCAGAGGCAGCGGTCGGGGTGGAGAGACCCAGTACTTC